The 3 T cell receptor beta chains below come from one sample, sequenced in a study of a mutant IDH1 vaccine in newly diagnosed glioma. Time point meaning: week 47, end of study. One vaccine dose held 300 ug of mutant IDH1 20-mer peptide and came with topical imiquimod. No antigen is known for these receptors. Generated by immunoSEQ multiplex PCR, the TCRdb table keeps only in-frame clones and is missing some. The sample has approximately 100,000 clones; around 92% are singletons. Sample: PBMCs, taken from a glioma patient whose treatment included an IDH1 peptide vaccine. Receptors originate from a woman aged 50 to 60 with glioma.

The chain employs TRBV9 and TRBJ2-3, with 8 positions matching TRBD2. The germline gives CDR1 SGDLS, CDR2 YYNGEE. The CDR3 extends over 15 amino acids. With 3 bases clipped from V and 5 bases from J, the junction kept 8 bases outside the gene matches. CDR3 residues: CASSGGGTSRDTQYF. CDR3 sequence (DNA): TGTGCCAGCAGCGGCGGGGGGACTAGTAGAGATACGCAGTATTTT.

V and J are TRBV29-1 and TRBJ1-1; the D gene is possibly TRBD1 (5 bases). With 4 bases removed from V and 3 bases from J, the gap between germline ends came to 9 bases. This CDR3 is built from 12 residues. From germline, CDR1 is SQVTM and CDR2 ANQGSEA. The CDR3 sequence: CSVGRVDTEAFF. The CDR3 region has the DNA TGCAGCGTTGGCAGGGTTGACACTGAAGCTTTCTTT.

The CDR3, as DNA: TGTGCCAGCAGCAAAGTAACGAACACCAAAAGCTCCTACAATGAGCAGTTCTTC. Its translation is CASSKVTNTKSSYNEQFF. V and J are TRBV21-1 and TRBJ2-1; the D call in the table, TRBD1, was not verified against the DNA. TRBV21-1 is reported as a pseudogene. The CDR3 length is 18 residues.